These 6 T cell receptor beta chains were sequenced from one sample in a study of cytomegalovirus exposure and HLA in healthy donors. The PCR employed 60 Vbeta primers together with 13 Jbeta primers. Clones were read by immunoSEQ multiplex PCR, and TCRdb kept only the in-frame ones, dropping some. Of about 120,000 clones listed, approximately 74% were seen once; the top ten hold 11%. Sequenced material: PBMCs. The receptor source for this set is a woman in her forties or fifties in good health and CMV-seropositive.

The rearrangement links TRBV18 to TRBJ2-5; 7 bases align to TRBD1. Trimming cost V 5 bases and J 2 bases; bases outside gene matches: 8. The CDR3 is made up of 15 amino acids. Germline lookup yields CDR1 KGHSH and CDR2 LQKENI. The CDR3 is CASSTSGQYQETQYF. CDR3 nucleotides: TGTGCCAGCTCAACCTCGGGACAGTATCAAGAGACCCAGTACTTC.

This clone showed up just once. The J gene is TRBJ1-1, the V gene TRBV7-2, with D possibly TRBD1 on 6 matching bases. The length of the CDR3 is 18 residues. The ends were cut back, 6 bases at V and 1 base at J, with 24 bases in the middle. CDR1 SGHTA and CDR2 FQGNSA come from the germline V gene. The CDR3 sequence is CASSLRGGPGASNTEAFF. DNA for the CDR3: TGTGCCAGCAGTTTGCGCGGGGGTCCAGGGGCTTCGAACACTGAAGCTTTCTTT.

V gene TRBV5-1 combines with J gene TRBJ1-2; D is perhaps TRBD1 (5 bases). V was cut by 0 bases and J by 3 bases, with 12 bases left in between. This CDR3 has 15 amino acids. In germline, CDR1 is SGHRS, CDR2 YFSETQ. The CDR3, as DNA: TGCGCCAGCAGCTTGGTTCAGGGACTTGACTATGGCTACACCTTC. The encoded protein is CASSLVQGLDYGYTF. Full variable domain (rest looked up from reference TRBV5-1 and TRBJ1-2): KAGVTQTPRYLIKTRGQQVTLSCSPISGHRSVSWYQQTPGQGLQFLFEYFSETQRNKGNFPGRFSGRQFSNSRSEMNVSTLELGDSALYLCASSLVQGLDYGYTFGSGTRLTVV.

The CDR3 DNA reads TGCGCCAGCAGCTTGGTCGCAGGGGCCACAGATACGCAGTATTTT. Amino acid sequence: CASSLVAGATDTQYF. The V and J genes are TRBV5-1 and TRBJ2-3; D may be TRBD1 (6 bases). V shed 0 bases and J shed 2 bases, with 10 bases lying between them. The CDR3 has 15 amino acids. Germline V gene data show CDR1 as SGHRS and CDR2 as YFSETQ.

The V and J genes are TRBV6-5 and TRBJ2-2; possible D gene TRBD2, 6 bases. Germline V lookup: CDR1 MNHEY, CDR2 SVGAGI. V was clipped by 0 bases and J by 1 base, with 9 bases between them. The CDR3 has 16 amino acids. The DNA for the CDR3 is TGTGCCAGCAGTTACTCGAATAGCGGGAACACCGGGGAGCTGTTTTTT. Amino acid sequence: CASSYSNSGNTGELFF.

The V and J genes are TRBV15 and TRBJ1-1, with D possibly matching TRBD1 (5 bases). This CDR3 is 12 amino acids long. The V gene's germline CDR1 is LNHNV and CDR2 YYDKDF (reference sequence). The V and J ends lost 1 base and 7 bases respectively, with 7 bases between them. The CDR3 region is CATSRGQGEAFF. DNA of the CDR3: TGTGCCACCAGCAGAGGGCAGGGTGAAGCTTTCTTT.